This passage covers 15 T cell receptor beta chains from one sample sequenced in a study of identical twins. TCRdb re-called the 5' RACE reads through MiXCR, storing one row per CDR3 protein. The table has 1.5 million to 2 million distinct CDR3 sequences, under 35% seen once; the top ten hold roughly 0.3%. The specimen sequenced was cord blood. The receptor set was obtained from a newborn girl in good health.

V and J are TRBV20-1 and TRBJ2-3; D ambiguous. The germline CDR1 and CDR2 sequences are DFQATT and SNEGSKA (reference sequence). The CDR3 length is 12 residues. V shed 6 bases and J shed 6 bases, with 13 bases lying between them. CDR3 in amino acids: CSATTTADTQYF. As DNA, the CDR3 is TGCAGTGCCACAACTACCGCGGATACGCAGTATTTT.

This sequence joins TRBV20-1 and TRBJ2-3; no clear D. Germline V gene lookup returns CDR1 DFQATT and CDR2 SNEGSKA (reference sequence). Trimming stripped 6 bases from V and 4 bases from J, with 11 bases between. The CDR3 sequence is 12 residues long. The CDR3 nucleotides read TGCAGTGCCCACGGACGACCAGATACGCAGTATTTT. Residues: CSAHGRPDTQYF.

The chain is built from TRBV29-1 and TRBJ2-5; weak D call: TRBD2 (5 bases). With 7 bases removed from V and 11 bases from J, the gap between germline ends came to 26 bases. CDR1 and CDR2 from the germline V gene are SQVTM and ANQGSEA. The CDR3 is made up of 14 amino acids. The CDR3 is CSADKRGGSNEQYF. DNA for the CDR3: TGCAGCGCTGATAAGAGAGGAGGTAGCAATGAGCAGTACTTC.

This clonotype has a handful of counts. The genes are TRBV11-2 and TRBJ1-2; TRBD1 agrees at 7 bases. The CDR3 extends over 15 amino acids. Unmatched junction bases numbered 9, after V lost 5 bases and J lost 3 bases. Germline V gives CDR1 SGHAT, CDR2 FQNNGV. CDR3 DNA sequence: TGTGCCAGCAGCCGGCTGACAGGGAGGGACTATGGCTACACCTTC. Its translation is CASSRLTGRDYGYTF.

This clonotype was observed a handful of times. This chain connects TRBV5-1 to TRBJ2-7; D is unclear. The ends were cut back, 5 bases at V and 4 bases at J, with 13 bases in the middle. The germline gives CDR1 SGHRS, CDR2 YFSETQ. This CDR3 is built from 13 residues. The CDR3 region is CASSLVVEYEQYF. The CDR3 bases are TGCGCCAGCAGTCTGGTCGTGGAGTACGAGCAGTACTTC.

This clonotype was observed a few times. The chain uses TRBV11-2 and TRBJ2-1, with D perhaps matching TRBD2 (5 bases). CDR1 SGHAT and CDR2 FQNNGV come from the germline V gene. The ends were cut back, 1 base at V and 10 bases at J, with 11 bases in the middle. The CDR3 has 13 amino acids. DNA for the CDR3: TGTGCCAGCAGCTTAGTTAGCGACTGGGAGCAGTTCTTC. The encoded protein is CASSLVSDWEQFF.

The chain couples TRBV12-3 or TRBV12-4 to TRBJ1-3, with a tentative D call TRBD1 (5 bases). Trimming removed 4 bases at V and 1 base at J, with 11 bases between. This CDR3 is 15 amino acids long. CDR3 bases: TGTGCCAGCAGTTCTTCAGGGTCTTCTGGAAACACCATATATTTT. Translated: CASSSSGSSGNTIYF.

The chain couples TRBV7-8 to TRBJ2-7; TRBD2 might be the D (6 bases). CDR3 size: 14 residues. The V gene lost 5 bases and the J gene lost 6 bases, with 17 bases spanning the gap. Germline-derived CDR1 and CDR2 are SGHVS and FQNEAQ. CDR3: CASSLRDSSGEQYF. The DNA for the CDR3 is TGTGCCAGCAGCCTCCGGGACTCCTCGGGCGAGCAGTACTTC.

The CDR3 here is CASSLEVGVGGQETQYF. CDR3 nucleotides: TGTGCCAGCAGCTTAGAGGTCGGGGTAGGTGGACAAGAGACCCAGTACTTC. The chain employs TRBV7-2 and TRBJ2-5, with D perhaps matching TRBD2 (5 bases). Per the germline V gene, CDR1 is SGHTA and CDR2 is FQGNSA. V lost 1 base, J lost 2 bases, and 17 bases lay in between. The CDR3 has 17 amino acids.

This clonotype appeared many times. V and J are TRBV29-1 and TRBJ1-2, with a possible D match to TRBD1 (6 bases). Germline loops: CDR1 SQVTM, CDR2 ANQGSEA. Deletions cut 1 base from V and 2 bases from J, with 8 bases between. This CDR3 is 13 amino acids long. CDR3 in DNA: TGCAGCGTTGAAGGAGGGGGGAACTATGGCTACACCTTC. It codes for CSVEGGGNYGYTF.

This clonotype has only a few counts. The chain employs TRBV6-5 and TRBJ2-3; TRBD2 might be the D (5 bases). The CDR3 has 14 residues. V was pared by 6 bases and J by 2 bases, with 12 bases between. From germline, CDR1 is MNHEY and CDR2 SVGAGI. CDR3 sequence: CASSRRLNTDTQYF. CDR3 coding DNA: TGTGCCAGCAGCCGCCGACTAAACACAGATACGCAGTATTTT.

This clonotype was counted only a few times. V and J are TRBV2 and TRBJ1-5; TRBD1 aligns across 9 bases. The CDR3 extends over 16 amino acids. Trimming at V came to 6 bases and at J to 4 bases, leaving 10 bases not matched to a gene. Germline lookup yields CDR1 SNHLY and CDR2 FYNNEI. CDR3 DNA: TGTGCCAGCAGCGCGCTGGGACAGGGAGGGAATCAGCCCCAGCATTTT. Protein sequence: CASSALGQGGNQPQHF.

The gene calls are TRBV3-1 and TRBJ2-5; 9 bases agree with TRBD2. Germline V lookup: CDR1 LGHDT, CDR2 YNNKEL (reference sequence). The CDR3 is 15 amino acids. V dropped 6 bases and J dropped 11; count of bases not matched to a gene: 16. The CDR3 sequence is CASRYTREGRNEQYF. As DNA, the CDR3 is TGTGCCAGCAGATACACGCGGGAGGGCCGCAATGAGCAGTACTTC.

The rearrangement joins TRBV14 to TRBJ1-1; D not certain. This CDR3 is built from 13 residues. CDR1 and CDR2 from the germline V gene are SGHDN and FVKESK. Trimming removed 1 base from V and 8 bases from J, with 11 bases in between. As DNA, the CDR3 is TGTGCCAGCAGCCAAGTGACGATATCCGAAGCTTTCTTT. Translated, it gives CASSQVTISEAFF.

The chain joins TRBV20-1 to TRBJ1-2; D remains ambiguous. This CDR3 has 9 amino acids. Trimming removed 6 bases from V and 8 bases from J, with 7 bases in between. Germline-derived CDR1 and CDR2 are DFQATT and SNEGSKA (reference sequence). The CDR3 nucleotides are TGCAGTGCGGAGAAGGGCTACACCTTC. Its protein is CSAEKGYTF.